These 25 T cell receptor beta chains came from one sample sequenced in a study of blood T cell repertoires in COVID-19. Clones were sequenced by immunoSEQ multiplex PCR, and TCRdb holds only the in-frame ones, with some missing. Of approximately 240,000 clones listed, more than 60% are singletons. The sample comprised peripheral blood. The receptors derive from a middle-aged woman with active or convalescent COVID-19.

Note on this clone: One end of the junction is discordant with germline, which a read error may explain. DNA for the CDR3: TGTGCCAGCAACTTACTTGGGGGGGGCATGTTCTTC. Its protein product is CASNLLGGGMFF. The chain has TRBV7-2 and TRBJ2-1, with D perhaps matching TRBD2 (7 bases). CDR1 and CDR2 (germline): SGHTA, FQGNSA. The CDR3 has 12 amino acids.

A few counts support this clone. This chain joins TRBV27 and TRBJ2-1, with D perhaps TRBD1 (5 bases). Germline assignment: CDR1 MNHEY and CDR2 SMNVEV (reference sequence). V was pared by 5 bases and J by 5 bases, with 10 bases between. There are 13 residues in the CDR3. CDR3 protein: CASSPPRDNEQFF. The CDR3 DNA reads TGTGCCAGCAGTCCACCCAGGGACAATGAGCAGTTCTTC.

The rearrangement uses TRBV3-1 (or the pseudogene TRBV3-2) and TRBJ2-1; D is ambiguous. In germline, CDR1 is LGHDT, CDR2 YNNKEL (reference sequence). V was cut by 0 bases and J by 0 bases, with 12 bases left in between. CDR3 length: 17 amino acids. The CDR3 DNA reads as TGTGCCAGCAGCCAAGAGCCGGGTTGGAGCTCCTACAATGAGCAGTTCTTC. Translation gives CASSQEPGWSSYNEQFF.

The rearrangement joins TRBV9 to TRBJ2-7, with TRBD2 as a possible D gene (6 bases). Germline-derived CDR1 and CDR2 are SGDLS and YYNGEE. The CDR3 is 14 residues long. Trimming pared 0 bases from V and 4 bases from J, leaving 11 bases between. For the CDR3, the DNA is TGTGCCAGCAGCGTAGCCCCAGGGAGGTACGAGCAGTACTTC. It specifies CASSVAPGRYEQYF.

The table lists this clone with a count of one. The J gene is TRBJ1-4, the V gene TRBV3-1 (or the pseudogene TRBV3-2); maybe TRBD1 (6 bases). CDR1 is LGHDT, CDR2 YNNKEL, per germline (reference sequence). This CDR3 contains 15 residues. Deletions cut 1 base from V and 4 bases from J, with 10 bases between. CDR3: CASSQGTANNEKLFF. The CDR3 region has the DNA TGTGCCAGCAGCCAAGGGACAGCTAATAATGAAAAACTGTTTTTT.

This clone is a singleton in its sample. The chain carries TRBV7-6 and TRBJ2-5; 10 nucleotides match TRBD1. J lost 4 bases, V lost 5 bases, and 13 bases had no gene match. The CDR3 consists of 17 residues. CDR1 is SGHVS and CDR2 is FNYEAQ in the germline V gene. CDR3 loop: CASSPQFGDRGGETQYF. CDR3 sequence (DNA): TGTGCCAGCAGCCCGCAATTTGGGGACAGGGGCGGAGAGACCCAGTACTTC.

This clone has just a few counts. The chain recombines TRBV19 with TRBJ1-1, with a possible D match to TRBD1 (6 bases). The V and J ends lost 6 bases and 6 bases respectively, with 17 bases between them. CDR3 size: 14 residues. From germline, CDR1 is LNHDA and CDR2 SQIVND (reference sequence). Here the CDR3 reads CASRRNKQGPEAFF. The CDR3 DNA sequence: TGTGCCAGTAGAAGAAATAAACAGGGCCCTGAAGCTTTCTTT.

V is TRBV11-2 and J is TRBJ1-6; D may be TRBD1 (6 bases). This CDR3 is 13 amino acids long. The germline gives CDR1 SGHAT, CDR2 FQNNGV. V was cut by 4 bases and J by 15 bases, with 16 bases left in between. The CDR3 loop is CASSSNRETNLHF. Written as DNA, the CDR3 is TGTGCCAGCAGCTCTAACAGGGAAACAAACCTCCACTTT.

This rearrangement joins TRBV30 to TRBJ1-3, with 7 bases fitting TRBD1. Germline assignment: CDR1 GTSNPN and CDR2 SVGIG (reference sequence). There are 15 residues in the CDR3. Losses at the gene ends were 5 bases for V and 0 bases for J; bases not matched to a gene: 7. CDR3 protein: CAWGTAYSSGNTIYF. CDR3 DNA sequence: TGTGCCTGGGGGACAGCGTACAGCTCTGGAAACACCATATATTTT.

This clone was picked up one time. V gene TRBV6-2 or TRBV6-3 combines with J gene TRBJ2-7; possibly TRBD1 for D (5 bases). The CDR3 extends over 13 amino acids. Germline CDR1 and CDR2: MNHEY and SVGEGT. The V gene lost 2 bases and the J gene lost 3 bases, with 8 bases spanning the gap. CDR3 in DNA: TGTGCCAGCAGTTACCCCACAGGCTACGAGCAGTACGTC. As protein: CASSYPTGYEQYV.

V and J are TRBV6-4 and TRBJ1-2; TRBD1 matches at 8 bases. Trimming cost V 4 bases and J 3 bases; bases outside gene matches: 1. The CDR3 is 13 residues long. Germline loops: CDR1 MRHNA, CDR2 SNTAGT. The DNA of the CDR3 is TGTGCCAGCAGTGCGGACAGGGACTATGGCTACACCTTC. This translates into CASSADRDYGYTF.

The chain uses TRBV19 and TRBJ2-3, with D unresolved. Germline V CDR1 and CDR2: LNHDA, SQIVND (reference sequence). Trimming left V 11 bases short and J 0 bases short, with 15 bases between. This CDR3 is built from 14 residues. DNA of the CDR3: TGTGCCTCGGCTCCGGGTCCAAGCACAGATACGCAGTATTTT. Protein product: CASAPGPSTDTQYF. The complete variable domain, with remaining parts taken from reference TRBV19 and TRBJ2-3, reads DGGITQSPKYLFRKEGQNVTLSCEQNLNHDAMYWYRQDPGQGLRLIYYSQIVNDFQKGDIAEGYSVSREKKESFPLTVTSAQKNPTAFYLCASAPGPSTDTQYFGPGTRLTVL.

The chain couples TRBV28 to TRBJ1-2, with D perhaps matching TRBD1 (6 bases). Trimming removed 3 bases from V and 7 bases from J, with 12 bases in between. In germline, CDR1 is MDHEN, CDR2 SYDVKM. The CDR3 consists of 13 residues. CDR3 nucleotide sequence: TGTGCCAGCAGTTTTCGGGGGGCGCGTGGCTACACCTTC. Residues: CASSFRGARGYTF.

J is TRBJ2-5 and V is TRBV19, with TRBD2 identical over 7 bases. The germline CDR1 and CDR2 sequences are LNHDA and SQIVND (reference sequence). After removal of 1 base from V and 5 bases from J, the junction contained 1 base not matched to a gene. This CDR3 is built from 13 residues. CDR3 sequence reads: CASSIAGGETQYF. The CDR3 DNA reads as TGTGCCAGTAGTATAGCCGGGGGGGAGACCCAGTACTTC.

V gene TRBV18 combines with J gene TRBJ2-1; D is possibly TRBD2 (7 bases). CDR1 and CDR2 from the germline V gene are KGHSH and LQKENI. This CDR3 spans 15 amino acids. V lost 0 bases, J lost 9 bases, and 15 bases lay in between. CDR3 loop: CASSPPGGLGGEQFF. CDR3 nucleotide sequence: TGTGCCAGCTCACCACCCGGGGGGCTTGGCGGTGAGCAGTTCTTC.

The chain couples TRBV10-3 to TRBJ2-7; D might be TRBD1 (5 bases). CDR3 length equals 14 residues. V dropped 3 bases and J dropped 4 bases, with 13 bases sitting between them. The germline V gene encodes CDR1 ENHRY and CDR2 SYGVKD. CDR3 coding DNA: TGTGCCATCAGTGAACCCGGACACCATTACGAGCAGTACTTC. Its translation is CAISEPGHHYEQYF.

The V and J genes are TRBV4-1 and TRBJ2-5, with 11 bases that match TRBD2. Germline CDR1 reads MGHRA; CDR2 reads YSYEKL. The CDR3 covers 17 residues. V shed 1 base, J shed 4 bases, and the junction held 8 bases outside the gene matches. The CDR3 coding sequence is TGCGCCAGCAGCCAAGTGTTGTTAGCGGGGGGGCGAGAGACCCAGTACTTC. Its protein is CASSQVLLAGGRETQYF.

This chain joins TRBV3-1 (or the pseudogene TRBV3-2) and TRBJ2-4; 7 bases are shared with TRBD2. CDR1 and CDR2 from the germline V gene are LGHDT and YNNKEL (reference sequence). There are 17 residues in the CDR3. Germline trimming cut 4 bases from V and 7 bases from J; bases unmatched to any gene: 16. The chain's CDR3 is CASSLDPGGGGLNIQYF. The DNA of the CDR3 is TGTGCCAGCAGCCTTGACCCCGGTGGCGGGGGATTGAACATTCAGTACTTC.

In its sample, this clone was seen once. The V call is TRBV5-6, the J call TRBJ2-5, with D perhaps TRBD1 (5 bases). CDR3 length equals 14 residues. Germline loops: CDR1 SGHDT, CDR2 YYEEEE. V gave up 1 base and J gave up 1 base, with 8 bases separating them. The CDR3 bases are TGTGCCAGCAGCTTGTATAGGGGCCAAGAGACCCAGTACTTC. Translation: CASSLYRGQETQYF.

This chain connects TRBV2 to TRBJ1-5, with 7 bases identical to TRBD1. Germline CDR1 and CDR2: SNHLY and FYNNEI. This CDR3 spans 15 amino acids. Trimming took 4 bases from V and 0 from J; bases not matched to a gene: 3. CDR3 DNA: TGTGCCAGCAGTGCGGACAGGTATAGCAATCAGCCCCAGCATTTT. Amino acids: CASSADRYSNQPQHF. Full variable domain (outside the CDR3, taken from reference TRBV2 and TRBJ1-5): EPEVTQTPSHQVTQMGQEVILRCVPISNHLYFYWYRQILGQKVEFLVSFYNNEISEKSEIFDDQFSVERPDGSNFTLKIRSTKLEDSAMYFCASSADRYSNQPQHFGDGTRLSIL.

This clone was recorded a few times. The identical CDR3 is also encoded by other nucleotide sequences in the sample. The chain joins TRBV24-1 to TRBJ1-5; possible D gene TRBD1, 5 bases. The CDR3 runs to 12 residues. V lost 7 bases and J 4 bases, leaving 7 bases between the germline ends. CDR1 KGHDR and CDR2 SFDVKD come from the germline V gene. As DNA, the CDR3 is TGTGCCACCAGCCAGGGTAATCAGCCCCAGCATTTT. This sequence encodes CATSQGNQPQHF.

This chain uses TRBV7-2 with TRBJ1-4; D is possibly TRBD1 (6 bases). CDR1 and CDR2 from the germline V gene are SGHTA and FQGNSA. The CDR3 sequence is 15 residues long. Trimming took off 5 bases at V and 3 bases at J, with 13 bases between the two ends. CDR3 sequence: CASSQDSGANEKLFF. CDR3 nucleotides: TGTGCCAGCAGCCAGGACAGCGGAGCTAATGAAAAACTGTTTTTT.

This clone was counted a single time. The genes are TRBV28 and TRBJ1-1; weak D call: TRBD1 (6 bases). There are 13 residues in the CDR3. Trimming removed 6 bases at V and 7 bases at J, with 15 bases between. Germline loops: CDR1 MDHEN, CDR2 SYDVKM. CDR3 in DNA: TGTGCCAGCAGCCCCAGGACAGCTATTGAAGCTTTCTTT. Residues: CASSPRTAIEAFF.

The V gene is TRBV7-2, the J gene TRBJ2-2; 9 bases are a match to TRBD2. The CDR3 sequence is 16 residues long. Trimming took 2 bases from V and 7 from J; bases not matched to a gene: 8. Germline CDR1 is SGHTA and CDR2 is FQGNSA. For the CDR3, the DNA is TGTGCCAGCAGCTTATCGGCGGGGGGGCCCGGCGGGGAGCTGTTTTTT. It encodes CASSLSAGGPGGELFF.

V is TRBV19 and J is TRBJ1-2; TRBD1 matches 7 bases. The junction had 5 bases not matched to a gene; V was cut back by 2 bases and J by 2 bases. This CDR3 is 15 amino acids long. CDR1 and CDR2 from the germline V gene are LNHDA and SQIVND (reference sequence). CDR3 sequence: CASSIRAGQNYGYTF. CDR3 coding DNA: TGTGCCAGTAGTATACGGGCGGGACAGAACTATGGCTACACCTTC. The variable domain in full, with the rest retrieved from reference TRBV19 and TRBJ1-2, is DGGITQSPKYLFRKEGQNVTLSCEQNLNHDAMYWYRQDPGQGLRLIYYSQIVNDFQKGDIAEGYSVSREKKESFPLTVTSAQKNPTAFYLCASSIRAGQNYGYTFGSGTRLTVV.